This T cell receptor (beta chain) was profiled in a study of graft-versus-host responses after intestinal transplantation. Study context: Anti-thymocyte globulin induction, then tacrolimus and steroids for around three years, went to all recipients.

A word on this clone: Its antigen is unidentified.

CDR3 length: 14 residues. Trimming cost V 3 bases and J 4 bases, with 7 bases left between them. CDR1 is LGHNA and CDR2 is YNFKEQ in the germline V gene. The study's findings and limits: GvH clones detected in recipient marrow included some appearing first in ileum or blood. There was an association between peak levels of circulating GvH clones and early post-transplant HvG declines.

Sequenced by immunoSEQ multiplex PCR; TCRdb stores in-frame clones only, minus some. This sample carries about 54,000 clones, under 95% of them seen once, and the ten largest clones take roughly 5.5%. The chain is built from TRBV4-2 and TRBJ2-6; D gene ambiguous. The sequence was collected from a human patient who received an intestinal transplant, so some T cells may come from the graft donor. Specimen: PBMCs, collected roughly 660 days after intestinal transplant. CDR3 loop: CASSQTAGANVLTF. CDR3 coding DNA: TGTGCCAGCAGCCAGACTGCCGGGGCCAACGTCCTGACTTTC.